This TCR beta chain was profiled in a study of follicular helper T cells after annual influenza vaccination. This clone was seen a few times. The antigen remains unidentified. Assay: immunoSEQ multiplex PCR; the TCRdb copy retains only in-frame clones and omits some. Of nearly 11,000 clones in the sample, about 84% were seen once. Findings and limits, study-wide: ICOS-CD38- cTfh most often held earlier Day 7 ICOS+CD38+ clones.

This CDR3 region has 14 residues. From germline, CDR1 is MDHEN and CDR2 SYDVKM. The J segment lost 8 bases and the V segment lost 3 bases, leaving 1 base of the junction unmatched. No donor had influenza vaccine in the prior 6 months; all lived in the community. Each time point used about 35 to 110 mL of blood. This receptor was identified in an adult who received the influenza vaccine. The material sequenced was CXCR5- memory CD4+ T cells sorted from blood, taken 6 weeks after influenza vaccination. The chain employs TRBV28 and TRBJ1-6, with 10 bases identical to TRBD1. CDR3 sequence reads: CASSLGQGYSPLHF. CDR3 bases: TGTGCCAGCAGTTTGGGACAGGGGTATTCACCCCTCCACTTT. Full variable domain (outside the CDR3, taken from reference TRBV28 and TRBJ1-6): DVKVTQSSRYLVKRTGEKVFLECVQDMDHENMFWYRQDPGLGLRLIYFSYDVKMKEKGDIPEGYSVSREKKERFSLILESASTNQTSMYLCASSLGQGYSPLHFGNGTRLTVT.